This passage covers 27 T cell receptor beta chains from one sample sequenced in a study of radiotherapy plus CTLA-4 blockade in lung cancer (dated by TCRdb to the late 2010s). The method behind the library was the immunoSEQ multiplex PCR assay. TCRdb holds this immuneACCESS table with in-frame rearrangements only. Some clones are missing; in checked studies, unresolved V genes explain under half, and the rest has no known cause. This sample lists roughly 75,000 clones; 78% were detected once. Of the sample, under 25% is held by the ten largest clones. Source: peripheral blood, taken from a patient treated with radiotherapy plus ipilimumab. All receptors derive from a human donor with non-small cell lung cancer whose response to radiotherapy plus ipilimumab could not be evaluated. Some clones in this sample may be carry-over from other donors' samples.

The J gene is TRBJ1-5, the V gene TRBV6-1; TRBD1 is a possible D gene (5 bases). The V gene's germline CDR1 is MNHNS and CDR2 SASEGT. V lost 2 bases to trimming and J lost 7 bases, with 9 bases between them. The CDR3 totals 13 residues. The CDR3 protein is CASSERRGQPQHF. CDR3 coding DNA: TGTGCCAGCAGTGAACGGAGGGGACAGCCCCAGCATTTT.

V is TRBV4-3 and J is TRBJ2-1, with D maybe TRBD2 (7 bases). The CDR3 contains 16 residues. Germline CDR1 is LGHNA and CDR2 is YSLEER. Trimming left V 1 base short and J 5 bases short, with 15 bases between. The chain's CDR3 is CASSQVGRGENNEQFF. Here the CDR3 DNA reads TGCGCCAGCAGCCAAGTAGGGAGGGGGGAAAACAATGAGCAGTTCTTC.

This chain connects TRBV9 to TRBJ2-2, with a tentative D call TRBD2 (6 bases). Germline V gene sequence: CDR1 SGDLS, CDR2 YYNGEE. Trimming left V 6 bases short and J 2 bases short, with 17 bases between. The CDR3 is 16 residues long. CDR3 bases: TGTGCCAGCAAATTTGGGGGGAGGCACAACACCGGGGAGCTGTTTTTT. Translation gives CASKFGGRHNTGELFF.

This clone was counted only a few times. The chain uses TRBV28 and TRBJ1-1; D is uncertain. The V and J ends lost 4 bases and 1 base respectively, with 4 bases between them. This CDR3 region has 12 residues. Looked up from germline, CDR1 is MDHEN and CDR2 is SYDVKM. The CDR3 loop reads CASSSQNTEAFF. For the CDR3, the DNA is TGTGCCAGCAGTTCCCAGAACACTGAAGCTTTCTTT.

This clone was observed once. At one end, the junction sequence differs from germline, possibly due to a read error. The same CDR3 is also encoded by other DNA sequences in this sample. The V gene is TRBV6-6, the J gene TRBJ1-4; 7 bases are a match to TRBD1. The germline gives CDR1 MNHNY, CDR2 SVGAGI (reference sequence). The length of the CDR3 is 15 residues. The CDR3 protein is CASSFDRVTNEKLFF. The DNA of the CDR3 is TGTGCCAGCAGTTTCGACAGGGTTACTAATGAAAAACTGTTCTTT.

As DNA, the CDR3 is TGTGCCAGCAGCTTAGGGACTAGCGCGGAGACCCAGTACTTC. Translated, it gives CASSLGTSAETQYF. The chain combines TRBV7-3 with TRBJ2-5; 10 bases fit TRBD2. The V gene end was trimmed by 2 bases and the J gene end by 5 bases; junction bases not matched to a gene: 2. The germline gives CDR1 SGHTA, CDR2 FQGTGA. The CDR3 loop spans 14 amino acids.

The J gene is TRBJ2-5, the V gene TRBV5-1; D is ambiguous. The germline V gene encodes CDR1 SGHRS and CDR2 YFSETQ. The V end lost 0 bases, the J end lost 2 bases, and 8 bases lay between the germline ends. This CDR3 is built from 14 residues. CDR3 sequence (DNA): TGCGCCAGCAGCTTGGGCGCAAATCAAGAGACCCAGTACTTC. Translation: CASSLGANQETQYF.

In this sample, this clone turned up once. The rearrangement uses TRBV18 and TRBJ2-7; tentatively, D is TRBD2 (6 bases). CDR1 is KGHSH, CDR2 LQKENI, per germline. This CDR3 has 15 amino acids. With 3 bases removed from V and 5 bases from J, the gap between germline ends came to 17 bases. Here the CDR3 DNA reads TGTGCCAGCTCACCCCGTGGGGGGACGGGCGACGAGCAGTACTTC. Its translation is CASSPRGGTGDEQYF.

This chain joins TRBV5-1 and TRBJ2-5, with 8 nucleotides matching TRBD1. V gave up 5 bases and J gave up 4 bases; unmatched junction bases: 4. The CDR3 is 13 residues long. CDR1 and CDR2 (germline): SGHRS, YFSETQ. The CDR3 protein is CASRAGGLETQYF. The DNA of the CDR3 is TGCGCCAGCAGGGCAGGGGGCTTAGAGACCCAGTACTTC.

The CDR3 coding sequence is TGTGCCTGGAGTTATCTGGACAGGGTCAACTATGGCTACACCTTC. Amino acid sequence: CAWSYLDRVNYGYTF. The V call is TRBV30, the J call TRBJ1-2; TRBD1 matches 8 bases. The CDR3 totals 15 residues. V shed 2 bases and J 2 bases; nucleotides not matched to a gene: 7. Germline CDR1 and CDR2: GTSNPN and SVGIG (reference sequence).

The chain carries TRBV5-1 and TRBJ2-3; 8 nucleotides match TRBD2. Looked up from germline, CDR1 is SGHRS and CDR2 is YFSETQ. The CDR3 spans 15 residues. The trim removed 1 base at V and 5 bases at J, leaving 6 bases unmatched. CDR3 in DNA: TGCGCCAGCAGCTTGCAGGGACTAGGGGGAGATACGCAGTATTTT. The encoded protein is CASSLQGLGGDTQYF.

V gene TRBV6-1 combines with J gene TRBJ2-1; 12 nucleotides align to TRBD2. J lost 4 bases, V lost 5 bases, and 3 bases had no gene match. The CDR3 sequence is 15 residues long. CDR1 MNHNS and CDR2 SASEGT come from the germline V gene. The CDR3 sequence: CASSLLAGGYNEQFF. CDR3 bases: TGTGCCAGCAGTTTACTAGCGGGGGGTTACAATGAGCAGTTCTTC.

The rearrangement uses TRBV5-4 and TRBJ2-7; 8 positions match TRBD1. This CDR3 is 14 amino acids long. CDR1 is SGHNT, CDR2 YYREEE, per germline (reference sequence). V gave up 3 bases and J gave up 2 bases; unmatched junction bases: 4. The DNA for the CDR3 is TGTGCCAGCAGCTCCGCGGACAGGGCCTACGAGCAGTACTTC. Encoded protein: CASSSADRAYEQYF.

The V gene is TRBV5-1, the J gene TRBJ2-5, with 8 positions matching TRBD2. CDR3 length: 17 residues. With V trimmed by 0 bases and J by 5 bases, 12 bases remained unmatched. CDR1 and CDR2 from the germline V gene are SGHRS and YFSETQ. The CDR3 DNA reads TGCGCCAGCAGCTTGGCCCCTGCGGGGGGATTAGGGGAGACCCAGTACTTC. Translated, it gives CASSLAPAGGLGETQYF.

The chain has TRBV12-5 and TRBJ1-2; TRBD1 is a possible D gene (5 bases). V was cut by 0 bases and J by 5 bases, with 7 bases left in between. Looked up from germline, CDR1 is LGHNT and CDR2 is FRNRAP. The CDR3 is 13 amino acids. The CDR3 protein is CASGLVPGYGYTF. The CDR3 DNA is TGTGCTAGTGGTTTGGTCCCAGGGTATGGCTACACCTTC.

The rearrangement uses TRBV10-3 and TRBJ1-5; weak D call: TRBD1 (6 bases). This CDR3 region has 14 residues. Trimming took 8 bases from V and 6 from J, leaving 17 bases between them. From germline, CDR1 is ENHRY and CDR2 SYGVKD. This CDR3 is CAIGRDTESQPQHF. The CDR3 coding sequence is TGTGCCATCGGCCGGGACACCGAAAGTCAGCCCCAGCATTTT.

The sample holds a few counts of this clone. The chain couples TRBV7-6 to TRBJ2-3; 10 bases are a match to TRBD2. With 5 bases clipped from V and 0 bases from J, the junction kept 8 bases outside the gene matches. Germline values: CDR1 SGHVS, CDR2 FNYEAQ. This CDR3 has 17 residues. The CDR3 loop is CASSGLQRGGSTDTQYF. DNA of the CDR3: TGTGCCAGCAGCGGTCTTCAGCGGGGGGGTAGCACAGATACGCAGTATTTT.

V usage is TRBV5-1 and J usage is TRBJ2-1, with D maybe TRBD1 (5 bases). The CDR3 extends over 14 amino acids. The V end lost 2 bases, the J end lost 9 bases, and 15 bases lay between the germline ends. Germline lookup yields CDR1 SGHRS and CDR2 YFSETQ. For the CDR3, the DNA is TGCGCCAGCAGCTTTTCCGTAGGGGAAGGTGAGCAGTTCTTC. Its protein product is CASSFSVGEGEQFF.

The chain employs TRBV7-2 and TRBJ2-3, with a weak D call TRBD2 (5 bases). There are 14 residues in the CDR3. Germline V gene lookup returns CDR1 SGHTA and CDR2 FQGNSA. Trimming cost V 2 bases and J 8 bases, with 14 bases left between them. The CDR3 DNA is TGTGCCAGCAGCTTAACTCTAGCCGCAGGTACGCAGTATTTT. Amino acids: CASSLTLAAGTQYF.

The sample holds one count of this clone. The gene calls are TRBV27 and TRBJ1-4; D is possibly TRBD1 (6 bases). This CDR3 has 15 amino acids. The V and J ends lost 0 bases and 8 bases respectively, with 13 bases between them. Per germline, CDR1 MNHEY and CDR2 SMNVEV (reference sequence). For the CDR3, the DNA is TGTGCCAGCAGTTTATCTGGTCAGGGGTTAGAAAAACTGTTTTTT. Protein: CASSLSGQGLEKLFF.

The rearrangement links TRBV7-9 to TRBJ2-3, with 7 bases identical to TRBD2. The V gene end was trimmed by 7 bases and the J gene end by 0 bases; junction bases not matched to a gene: 1. The CDR3 is 13 residues long. Germline CDR1 is SEHNR and CDR2 is FQNEAQ (reference sequence). The CDR3 DNA is TGTGCCAGCACGGGGGGAAGCACAGATACGCAGTATTTT. Translating gives CASTGGSTDTQYF. Full variable domain (missing parts from reference TRBV7-9 and TRBJ2-3): DTGVSQNPRHKITKRGQNVTFRCDPISEHNRLYWYRQTLGQGPEFLTYFQNEAQLEKSRLLSDRFSAERPKGSFSTLEIQRTEQGDSAMYLCASTGGSTDTQYFGPGTRLTVL.

CDR3 coding DNA: TGTGCCAGCAGCGTTAGACAGGGAGGTTCCGCGAACACCGGGGAGCTGTTTTTT. Encoded protein: CASSVRQGGSANTGELFF. The gene calls are TRBV9 and TRBJ2-2, with a tentative D call TRBD1 (7 bases). The germline gives CDR1 SGDLS, CDR2 YYNGEE. The CDR3 totals 18 residues. Trimming took off 2 bases at V and 0 bases at J, with 17 bases between the two ends.

This clone turned up a few times. The chain joins TRBV5-1 to TRBJ2-5; 8 positions agree with TRBD2. CDR1 is SGHRS, CDR2 YFSETQ, per germline. The V gene end was trimmed by 4 bases and the J gene end by 5 bases; junction bases not matched to a gene: 13. The length of the CDR3 is 16 residues. This chain's CDR3 is CASSPWIEGGGETQYF. The CDR3 DNA sequence: TGCGCCAGCAGCCCCTGGATAGAGGGCGGGGGGGAGACCCAGTACTTC. Looking up the rest from reference TRBV5-1 and TRBJ2-5 gives the full variable domain: KAGVTQTPRYLIKTRGQQVTLSCSPISGHRSVSWYQQTPGQGLQFLFEYFSETQRNKGNFPGRFSGRQFSNSRSEMNVSTLELGDSALYLCASSPWIEGGGETQYFGPGTRLLVL.

The chain employs TRBV2 and TRBJ1-5, with 8 bases that match TRBD1. The CDR3 is 13 amino acids. Unmatched junction bases numbered 1, after V lost 4 bases and J lost 5 bases. Germline V CDR1 and CDR2: SNHLY, FYNNEI. CDR3 coding DNA: TGTGCCAGCAGTGTGACAGGGGATCAGCCCCAGCATTTT. It is translated as CASSVTGDQPQHF.

The genes are TRBV6-4 and TRBJ2-3; a weak D match, TRBD1 (6 bases). The V gene's germline CDR1 is MRHNA and CDR2 SNTAGT. Trimming shortened V by 4 bases and J by 6 bases, and 8 bases separated the two germline ends. The length of the CDR3 is 12 residues. CDR3 nucleotides: TGTGCCAGCAGTGCCCAGGGGGATACGCAGTATTTT. This sequence encodes CASSAQGDTQYF.

This clone was seen a handful of times. The V gene is TRBV30, the J gene TRBJ1-3; no firm D call. Trimming removed 4 bases at V and 4 bases at J, with 5 bases between. CDR3 length: 11 amino acids. Germline-derived CDR1 and CDR2 are GTSNPN and SVGIG (reference sequence). The CDR3 protein is CAWIKGNTIYF. The CDR3, as DNA: TGTGCCTGGATAAAAGGAAACACCATATATTTT.

V and J are TRBV27 and TRBJ2-1, with TRBD2 as a possible D gene (6 bases). The CDR3 consists of 14 residues. V lost 4 bases to trimming and J lost 5 bases, with 12 bases between them. Looked up from germline, CDR1 is MNHEY and CDR2 is SMNVEV (reference sequence). As DNA, the CDR3 is TGTGCCAGCAGTTCCGCGGGGCCGAACAATGAGCAGTTCTTC. Translated: CASSSAGPNNEQFF.